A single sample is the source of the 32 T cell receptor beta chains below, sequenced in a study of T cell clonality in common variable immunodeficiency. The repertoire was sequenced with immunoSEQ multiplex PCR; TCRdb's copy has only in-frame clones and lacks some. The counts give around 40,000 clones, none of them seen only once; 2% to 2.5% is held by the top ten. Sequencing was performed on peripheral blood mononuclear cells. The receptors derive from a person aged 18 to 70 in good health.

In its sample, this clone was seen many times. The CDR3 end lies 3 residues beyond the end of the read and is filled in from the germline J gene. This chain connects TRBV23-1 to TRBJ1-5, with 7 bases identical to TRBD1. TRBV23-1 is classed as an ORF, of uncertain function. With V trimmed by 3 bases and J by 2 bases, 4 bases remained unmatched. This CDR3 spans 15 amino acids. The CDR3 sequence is CASSHRDRGNQPQHF. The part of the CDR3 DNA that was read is TGCGCCAGCAGTCACCGAGACAGGGGCAATCAGCCC.

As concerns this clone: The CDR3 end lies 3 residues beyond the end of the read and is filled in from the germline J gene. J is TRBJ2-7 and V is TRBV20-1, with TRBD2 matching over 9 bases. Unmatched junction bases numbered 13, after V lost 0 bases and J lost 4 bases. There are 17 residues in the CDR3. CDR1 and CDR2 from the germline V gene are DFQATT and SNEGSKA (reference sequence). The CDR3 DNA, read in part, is TGCAGTGCTAGAGACTTAACGACTAGCGGAGGATCGTACGAG. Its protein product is CSARDLTTSGGSYE. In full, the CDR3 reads CSARDLTTSGGSYEQYF.

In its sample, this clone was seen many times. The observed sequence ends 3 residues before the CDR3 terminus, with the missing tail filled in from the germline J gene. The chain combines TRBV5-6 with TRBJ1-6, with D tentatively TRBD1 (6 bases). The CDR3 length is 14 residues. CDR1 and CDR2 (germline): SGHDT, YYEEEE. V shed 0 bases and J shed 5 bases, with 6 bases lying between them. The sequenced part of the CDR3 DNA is TGTGCCAGCAGCTTGGACAGGGATAATTCACCC. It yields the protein CASSLDRDNSP. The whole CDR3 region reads CASSLDRDNSPLHF. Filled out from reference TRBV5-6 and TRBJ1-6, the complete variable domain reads DAGVTQSPTHLIKTRGQQVTLRCSPKSGHDTVSWYQQALGQGPQFIFQYYEEEERQRGNFPDRFSGHQFPNYSSELNVNALLLGDSALYLCASSLDRDNSPLHFGNGTRLTVT.

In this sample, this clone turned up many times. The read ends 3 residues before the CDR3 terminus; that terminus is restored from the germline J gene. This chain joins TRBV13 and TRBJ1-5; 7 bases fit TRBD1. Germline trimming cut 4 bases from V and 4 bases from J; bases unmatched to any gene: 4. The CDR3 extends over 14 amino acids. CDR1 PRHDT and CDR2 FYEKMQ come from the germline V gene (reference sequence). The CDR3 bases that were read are TGTGCCAGCAGCTCCGGACAGGAGAATCAGCCC. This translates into CASSSGQENQP. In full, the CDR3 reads CASSSGQENQPQHF.

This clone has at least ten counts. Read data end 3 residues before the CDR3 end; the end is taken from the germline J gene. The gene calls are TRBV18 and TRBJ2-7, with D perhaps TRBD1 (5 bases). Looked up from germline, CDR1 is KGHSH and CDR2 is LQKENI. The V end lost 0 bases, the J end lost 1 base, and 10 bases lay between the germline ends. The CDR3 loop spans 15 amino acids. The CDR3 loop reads CASSPPLAGSYEQYF. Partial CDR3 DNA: TGTGCCAGCTCACCACCTCTGGCAGGGTCCTACGAG.

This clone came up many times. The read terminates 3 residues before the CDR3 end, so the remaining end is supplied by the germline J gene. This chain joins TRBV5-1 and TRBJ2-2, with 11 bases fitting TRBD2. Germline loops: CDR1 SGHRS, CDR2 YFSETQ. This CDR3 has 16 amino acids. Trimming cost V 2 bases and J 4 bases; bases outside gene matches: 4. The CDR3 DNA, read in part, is TGCGCCAGCAGCTTCACTAGCGGGAGTACCACCGGGGAG. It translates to CASSFTSGSTTGE. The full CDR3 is CASSFTSGSTTGELFF.

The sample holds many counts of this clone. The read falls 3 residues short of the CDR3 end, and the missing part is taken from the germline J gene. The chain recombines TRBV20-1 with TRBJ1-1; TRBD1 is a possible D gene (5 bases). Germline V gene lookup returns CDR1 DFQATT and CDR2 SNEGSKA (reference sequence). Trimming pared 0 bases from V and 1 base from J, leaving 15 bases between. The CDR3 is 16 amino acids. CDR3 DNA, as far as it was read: TGCAGTGCTAGAGACTTTCTGGGGGGGGAGAACACTGAA. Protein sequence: CSARDFLGGENTE. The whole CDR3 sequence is CSARDFLGGENTEAFF.

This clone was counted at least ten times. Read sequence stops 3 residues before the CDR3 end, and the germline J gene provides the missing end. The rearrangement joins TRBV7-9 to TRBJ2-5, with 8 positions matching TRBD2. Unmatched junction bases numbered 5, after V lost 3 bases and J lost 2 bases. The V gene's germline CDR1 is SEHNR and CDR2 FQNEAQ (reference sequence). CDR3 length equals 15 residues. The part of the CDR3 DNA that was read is TGTGCCAGCAGCTTTGTGCGGGGGGATCAAGAGACC. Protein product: CASSFVRGDQET. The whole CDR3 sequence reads CASSFVRGDQETQYF.

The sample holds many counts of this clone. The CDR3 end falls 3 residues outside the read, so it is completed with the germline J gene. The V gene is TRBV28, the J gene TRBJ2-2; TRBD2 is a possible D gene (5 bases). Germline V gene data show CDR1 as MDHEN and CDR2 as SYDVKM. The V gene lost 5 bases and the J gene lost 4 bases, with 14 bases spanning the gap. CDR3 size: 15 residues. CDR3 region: CASSLRAGATGELFF. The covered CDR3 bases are TGTGCCAGCAGTCTAAGGGCGGGCGCCACCGGGGAG.

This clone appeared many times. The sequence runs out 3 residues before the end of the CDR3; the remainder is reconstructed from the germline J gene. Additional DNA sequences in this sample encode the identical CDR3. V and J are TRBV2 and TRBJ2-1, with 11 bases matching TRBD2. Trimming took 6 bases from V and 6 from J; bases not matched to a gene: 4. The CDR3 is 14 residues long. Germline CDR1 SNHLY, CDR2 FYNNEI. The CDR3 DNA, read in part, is TGTGCCAGCAGGACTAGCGGGACGAGCAATGAG. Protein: CASRTSGTSNE. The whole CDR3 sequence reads CASRTSGTSNEQFF.

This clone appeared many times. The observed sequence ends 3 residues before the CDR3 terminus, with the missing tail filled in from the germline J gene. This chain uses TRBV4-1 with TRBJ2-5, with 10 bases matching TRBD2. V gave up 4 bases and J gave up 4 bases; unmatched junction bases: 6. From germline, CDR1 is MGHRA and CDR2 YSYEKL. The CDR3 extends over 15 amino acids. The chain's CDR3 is CASSRGLAVTETQYF. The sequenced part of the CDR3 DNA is TGCGCCAGCAGCCGAGGACTAGCGGTTACAGAGACC.

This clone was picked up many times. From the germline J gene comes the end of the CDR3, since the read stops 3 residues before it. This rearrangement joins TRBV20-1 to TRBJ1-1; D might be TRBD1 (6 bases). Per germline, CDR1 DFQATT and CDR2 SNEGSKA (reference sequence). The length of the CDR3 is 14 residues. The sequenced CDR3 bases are TGCAGTGCTATCTTGGAGGGGGTAGGTTTCGGT. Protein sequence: CSAILEGVGFG. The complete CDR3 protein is CSAILEGVGFGAFF.

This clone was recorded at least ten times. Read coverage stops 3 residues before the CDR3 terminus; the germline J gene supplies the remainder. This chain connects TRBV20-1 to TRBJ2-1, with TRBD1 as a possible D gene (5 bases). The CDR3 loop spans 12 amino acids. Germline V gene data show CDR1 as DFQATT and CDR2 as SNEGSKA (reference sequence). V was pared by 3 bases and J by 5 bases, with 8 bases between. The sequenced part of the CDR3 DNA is TGCAGTGCTAGGGACACACACAATGAG. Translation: CSARDTHNE. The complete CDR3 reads CSARDTHNEQFF.

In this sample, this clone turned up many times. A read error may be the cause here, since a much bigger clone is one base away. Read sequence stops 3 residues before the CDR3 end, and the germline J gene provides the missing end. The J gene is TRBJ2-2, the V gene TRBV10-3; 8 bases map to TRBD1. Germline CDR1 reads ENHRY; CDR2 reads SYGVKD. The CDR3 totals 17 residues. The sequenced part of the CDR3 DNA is TGTGCCATCACCTCGACAGGGGCCCTCTCTGGGGCCAACGTG. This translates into CAITSTGALSGANV. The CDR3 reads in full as CAITSTGALSGANVLFF.

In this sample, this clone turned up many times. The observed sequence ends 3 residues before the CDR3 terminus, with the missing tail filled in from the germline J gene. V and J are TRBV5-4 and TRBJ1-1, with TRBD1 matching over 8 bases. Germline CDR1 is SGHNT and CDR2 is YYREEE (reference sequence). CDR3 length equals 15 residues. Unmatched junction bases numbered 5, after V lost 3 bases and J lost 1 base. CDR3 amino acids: CASSSRGQGNTEAFF. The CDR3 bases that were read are TGTGCCAGCAGCTCCAGAGGACAGGGGAACACTGAA.

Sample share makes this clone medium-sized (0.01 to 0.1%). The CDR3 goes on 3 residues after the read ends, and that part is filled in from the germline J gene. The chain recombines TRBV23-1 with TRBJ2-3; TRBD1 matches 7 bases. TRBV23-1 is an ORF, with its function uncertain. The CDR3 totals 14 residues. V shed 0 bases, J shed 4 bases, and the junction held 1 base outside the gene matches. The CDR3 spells CASSQSGGADTQYF. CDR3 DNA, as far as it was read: TGCGCCAGCAGTCAATCAGGGGGCGCAGATACG.

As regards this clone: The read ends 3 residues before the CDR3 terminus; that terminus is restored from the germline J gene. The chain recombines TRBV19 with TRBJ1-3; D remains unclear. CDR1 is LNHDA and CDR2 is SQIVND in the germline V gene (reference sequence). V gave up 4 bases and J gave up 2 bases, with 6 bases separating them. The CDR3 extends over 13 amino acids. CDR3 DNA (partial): TGTGCCAGTAGTAAGGGCGCTGGAAACACC. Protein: CASSKGAGNT. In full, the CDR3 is CASSKGAGNTIYF.

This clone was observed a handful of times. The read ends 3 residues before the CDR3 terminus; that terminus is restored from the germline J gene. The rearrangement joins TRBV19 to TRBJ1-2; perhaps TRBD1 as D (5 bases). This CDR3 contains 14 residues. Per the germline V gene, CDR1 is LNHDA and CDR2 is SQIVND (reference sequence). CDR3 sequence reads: CASSKRGTSYDYTF. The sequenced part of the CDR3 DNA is TGTGCCAGTAGTAAGAGGGGAACCTCCTACGAC.

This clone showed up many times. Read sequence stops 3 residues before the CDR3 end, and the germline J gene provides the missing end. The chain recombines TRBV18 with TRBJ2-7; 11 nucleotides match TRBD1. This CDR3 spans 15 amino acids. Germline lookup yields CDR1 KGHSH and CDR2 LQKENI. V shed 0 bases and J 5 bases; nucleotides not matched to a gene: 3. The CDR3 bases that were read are TGTGCCAGCTCACCACCTTTGGGACAGGGGGACGAG. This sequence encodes CASSPPLGQGDE. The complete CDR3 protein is CASSPPLGQGDEQYF.

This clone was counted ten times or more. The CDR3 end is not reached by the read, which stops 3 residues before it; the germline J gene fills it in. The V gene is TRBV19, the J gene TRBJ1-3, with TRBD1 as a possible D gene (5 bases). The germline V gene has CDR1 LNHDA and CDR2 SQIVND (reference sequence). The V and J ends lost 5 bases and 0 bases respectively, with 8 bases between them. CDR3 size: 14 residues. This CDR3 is CASSPDSSGNTIYF. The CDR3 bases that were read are TGTGCCAGTAGTCCCGACAGCTCTGGAAACACC.

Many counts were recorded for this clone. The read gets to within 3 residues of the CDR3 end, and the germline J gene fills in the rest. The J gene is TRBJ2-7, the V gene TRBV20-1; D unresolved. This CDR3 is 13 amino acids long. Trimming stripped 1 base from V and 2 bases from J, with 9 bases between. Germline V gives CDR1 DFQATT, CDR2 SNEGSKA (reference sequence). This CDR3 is CSARGATPYEQYF. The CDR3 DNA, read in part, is TGCAGTGCTAGAGGGGCGACACCCTACGAG.

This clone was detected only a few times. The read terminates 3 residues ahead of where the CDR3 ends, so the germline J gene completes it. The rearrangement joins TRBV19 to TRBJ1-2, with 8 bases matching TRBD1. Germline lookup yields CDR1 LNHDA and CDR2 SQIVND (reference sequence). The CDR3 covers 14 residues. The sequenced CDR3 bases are TGTGCCAGTAGTATCCGGACAGGGTCCCATGAC. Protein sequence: CASSIRTGSHD. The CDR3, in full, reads CASSIRTGSHDYTF.

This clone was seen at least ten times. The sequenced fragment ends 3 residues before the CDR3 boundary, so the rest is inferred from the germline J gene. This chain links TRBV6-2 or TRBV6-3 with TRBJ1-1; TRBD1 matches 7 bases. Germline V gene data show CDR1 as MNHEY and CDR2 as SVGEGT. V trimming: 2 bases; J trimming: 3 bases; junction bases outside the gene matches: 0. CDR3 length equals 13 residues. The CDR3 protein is CASSYQGDTEAFF. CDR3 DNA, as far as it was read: TGTGCCAGCAGTTACCAGGGGGACACTGAA.

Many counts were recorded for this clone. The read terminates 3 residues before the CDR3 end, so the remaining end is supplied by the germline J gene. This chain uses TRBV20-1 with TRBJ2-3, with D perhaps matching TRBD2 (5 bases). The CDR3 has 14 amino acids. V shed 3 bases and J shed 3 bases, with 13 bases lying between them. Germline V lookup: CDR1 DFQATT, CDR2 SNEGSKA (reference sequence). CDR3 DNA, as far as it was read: TGCAGTGCTAGTCCTAGCATGCGTACAGATACG. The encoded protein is CSASPSMRTDT. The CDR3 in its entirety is CSASPSMRTDTQYF.

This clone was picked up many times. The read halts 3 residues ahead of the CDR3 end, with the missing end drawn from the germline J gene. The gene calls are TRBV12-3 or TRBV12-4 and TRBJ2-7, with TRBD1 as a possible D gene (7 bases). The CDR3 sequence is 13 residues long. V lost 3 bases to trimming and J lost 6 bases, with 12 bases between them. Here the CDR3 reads CASSLRQGGEQYF. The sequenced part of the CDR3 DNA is TGTGCCAGCAGTTTGAGGCAGGGGGGCGAG.

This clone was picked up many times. This CDR3 is CASSPGGGSSYNEQFF. The CDR3 DNA, read in part, is TGTGCCAGCTCACCAGGGGGCGGAAGCTCCTACAATGAG. This sequence joins TRBV18 and TRBJ2-1, with a possible D match to TRBD1 (6 bases). From the germline J gene comes the end of the CDR3, since the read stops 3 residues before it. Germline V CDR1 and CDR2: KGHSH, LQKENI. V gave up 2 bases and J gave up 0 bases, with 11 bases separating them. The CDR3 covers 16 residues. The full variable domain, completed using reference TRBV18 and TRBJ2-1, is NAGVMQNPRHLVRRRGQEARLRCSPMKGHSHVYWYRQLPEEGLKFMVYLQKENIIDESGMPKERFSAEFPKEGPSILRIQQVVRGDSAAYFCASSPGGGSSYNEQFFGPGTRLTVL.

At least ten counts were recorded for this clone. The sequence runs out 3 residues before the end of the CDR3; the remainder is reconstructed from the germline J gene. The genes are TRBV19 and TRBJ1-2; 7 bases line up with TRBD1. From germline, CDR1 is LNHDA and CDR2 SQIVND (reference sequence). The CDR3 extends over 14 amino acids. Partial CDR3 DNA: TGTGCCAGTCACCCTCAGGGGGATGGTTGGGGC. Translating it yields CASHPQGDGWG. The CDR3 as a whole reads CASHPQGDGWGYTF.

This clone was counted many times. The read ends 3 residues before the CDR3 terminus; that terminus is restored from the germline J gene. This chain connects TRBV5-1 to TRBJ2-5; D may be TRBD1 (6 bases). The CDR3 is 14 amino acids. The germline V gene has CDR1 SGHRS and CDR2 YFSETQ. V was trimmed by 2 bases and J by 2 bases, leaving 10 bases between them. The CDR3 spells CASSFGGQQETQYF. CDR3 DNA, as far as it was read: TGCGCCAGCAGCTTTGGGGGCCAGCAAGAGACC.

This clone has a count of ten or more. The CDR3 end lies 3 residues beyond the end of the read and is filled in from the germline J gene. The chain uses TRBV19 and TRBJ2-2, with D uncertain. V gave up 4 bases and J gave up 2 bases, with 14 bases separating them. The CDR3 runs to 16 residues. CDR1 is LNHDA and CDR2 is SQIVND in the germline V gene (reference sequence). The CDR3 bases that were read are TGTGCCAGTAGTACGACATCGATTACTAACACCGGGGAG. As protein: CASSTTSITNTGE. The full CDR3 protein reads CASSTTSITNTGELFF. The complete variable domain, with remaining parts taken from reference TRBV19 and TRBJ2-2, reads DGGITQSPKYLFRKEGQNVTLSCEQNLNHDAMYWYRQDPGQGLRLIYYSQIVNDFQKGDIAEGYSVSREKKESFPLTVTSAQKNPTAFYLCASSTTSITNTGELFFGEGSRLTVL.

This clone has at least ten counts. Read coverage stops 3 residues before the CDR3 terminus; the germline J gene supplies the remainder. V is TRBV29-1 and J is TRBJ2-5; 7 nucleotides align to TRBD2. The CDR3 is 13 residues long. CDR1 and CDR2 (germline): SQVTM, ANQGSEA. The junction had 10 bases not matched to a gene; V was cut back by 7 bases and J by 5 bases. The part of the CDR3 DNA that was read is TGCAGCGCCCCTGGCCCTAGCGGCGAGACC. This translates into CSAPGPSGET. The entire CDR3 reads CSAPGPSGETQYF. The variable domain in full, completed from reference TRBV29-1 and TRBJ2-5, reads SAVISQKPSRDICQRGTSLTIQCQVDSQVTMMFWYRQQPGQSLTLIATANQGSEATYESGFVIDKFPISRPNLTFSTLTVSNMSPEDSSIYLCSAPGPSGETQYFGPGTRLLVL.

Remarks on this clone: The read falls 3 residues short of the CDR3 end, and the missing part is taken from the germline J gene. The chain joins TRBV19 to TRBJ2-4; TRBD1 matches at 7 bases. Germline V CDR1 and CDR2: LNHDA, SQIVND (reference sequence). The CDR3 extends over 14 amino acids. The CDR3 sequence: CASTEGQQAIGQYF. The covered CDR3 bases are TGTGCCAGTACCGAGGGACAGCAGGCTATCGGT.

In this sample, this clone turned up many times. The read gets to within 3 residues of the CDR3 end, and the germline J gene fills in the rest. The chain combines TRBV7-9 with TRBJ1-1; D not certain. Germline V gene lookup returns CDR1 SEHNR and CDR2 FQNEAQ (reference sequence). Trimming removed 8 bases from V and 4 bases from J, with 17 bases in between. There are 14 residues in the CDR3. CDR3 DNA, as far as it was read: TGTGCCAGCGGACTAGGACGGAAAGGCACTGAA. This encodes CASGLGRKGTE. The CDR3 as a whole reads CASGLGRKGTEAFF.